This T cell receptor (beta chain) was observed in a study of regulatory T cells in long-lasting Graves disease. Whole-study results and caveats: Preferential use of TRBV28, TRBJ1-2 and TRBJ2-5 was seen in persistent disease.

Time point given: newly diagnosed GD, antithyroid drugs for less than 3 months. PBMC RNA served as the TCR library source. Germline V gene sequence: CDR1 SGHTA, CDR2 FQGNSA. Trimming at V came to 4 bases and at J to 6 bases, leaving 4 bases not matched to a gene. CDR3 length equals 14 residues. Many counts were recorded for this clonotype. As yet, its antigen is unknown. Investigators prepared the TCR beta libraries by applying iRepertoire HTBI primers and Arm-PCR of CDR3 regions. TCRdb reanalysed the multiplex PCR reads using MiXCR and keeps one entry per CDR3 protein. The sample gives some 340,000 distinct CDR3 sequences, 10% to 15% of which show up once; over 15% is in the top ten. This same sample was also taken into another study, of T cells in Graves' hyperthyroidism and ophthalmopathy. According to that study: The authors deemed Graves' hyperthyroidism stable absent ophthalmopathy progression within 18 months. Lactation, pregnancy, other autoimmune disease or uncontrolled infection excluded patients.

This sequence joins TRBV7-2 and TRBJ1-3; 9 bases align to TRBD1. The sequences come from peripheral blood mononuclear cells (PBMCs), collected at new diagnosis, from a patient treated with antithyroid drugs. The TCR sequence derives from a woman aged 18-35 years with Graves disease. The chain's CDR3 is CASSSYRGLNTIYF. The CDR3 DNA is TGTGCCAGCAGCTCGTACAGGGGGCTAAACACCATATATTTT.